The source of this T cell receptor (beta chain) is a study of cytomegalovirus exposure and HLA in healthy donors. This PCR relied on a set of 60 Vbeta primers and 13 Jbeta primers. Measured with immunoSEQ multiplex PCR; TCRdb has only the in-frame clones, and not every one. This table has 150,000 to 180,000 clones, less than 80% appearing once. The sequenced sample was PBMCs. This receptor was identified in a young man in good health and CMV-seronegative.

Written as DNA, the CDR3 is TGTGCCAGCAGGGACAGTAATGAAAATGAACTGTTTTTT. Translating gives CASRDSNENELFF. The chain carries TRBV6-1 and TRBJ1-4; perhaps TRBD1 as D (6 bases). The CDR3 contains 13 residues. Germline lookup yields CDR1 MNHNS and CDR2 SASEGT. V lost 6 bases to trimming and J lost 12 bases, with 17 bases between them.